This T cell receptor (beta chain) emerged from a study of blood T cell repertoires in COVID-19. Study-wide context: Some COVID-19 samples were acute and others convalescent; all came from the United States, Italy and Spain. Nucleic acid was either cDNA or gDNA, and it came from T cells, B-cell-depleted T cells, or PBMCs.

V lost 0 bases, J lost 4 bases, and 7 bases lay in between. Germline V lookup: CDR1 SGDLS, CDR2 YYNGEE. CDR3 length: 13 residues. In the original processing: Estimation of nucleated cell counts was performed using reference gene primer amplification. Some clones are missing from TCRdb's copy, which holds only in-frame ones; the method was immunoSEQ multiplex PCR. The V and J calls and clone size were taken over from that table, and D and trimming were inferred from the DNA. The table records fewer than 200,000 clones, 80% to 90% of them present only once. The chain recombines TRBV9 with TRBJ1-1; maybe TRBD1 (6 bases). The specimen sequenced was peripheral blood. The receptor was isolated from a man between 18 and 35 years old who had recovered from COVID-19. The CDR3 coding sequence is TGTGCCAGCAGCGTAGACAGGGCCACTGAAGCTTTCTTT. Its protein product is CASSVDRATEAFF.